These 30 T cell receptor beta chains came from one sample sequenced in a study of cytomegalovirus exposure and HLA in healthy donors. With 60 Vbeta and 13 Jbeta primers, the PCR was carried out. Sequenced by immunoSEQ multiplex PCR; TCRdb stores in-frame clones only, minus some. The repertoire holds 300,000 or so clones, around four fifths seen once, with roughly 2% in the top ten. The sample comprised PBMCs. All receptors come from a woman in her thirties or forties in good health and CMV-seropositive.

The genes are TRBV7-8 and TRBJ2-3; D perhaps matches TRBD2 (6 bases). The V end lost 4 bases, the J end lost 0 bases, and 8 bases lay between the germline ends. CDR3 length: 14 amino acids. Germline CDR1 is SGHVS and CDR2 is FQNEAQ. The CDR3 DNA reads TGTGCCAGCAGCTGGAGGGCTAGCACAGATACGCAGTATTTT. The encoded protein is CASSWRASTDTQYF.

The chain employs TRBV5-8 and TRBJ2-1; 10 bases are a match to TRBD2. V shed 0 bases and J 5 bases; nucleotides not matched to a gene: 11. The CDR3 is 18 amino acids. Germline loops: CDR1 SGHTS, CDR2 YDEGEE. In nucleotides, the CDR3 is TGTGCCAGCAGCTTGGACCTACCGGGACTAGCGAAACACAATGAGCAGTTCTTC. Protein product: CASSLDLPGLAKHNEQFF.

This clone showed up just once. This chain joins TRBV6-6 and TRBJ1-2; 9 nucleotides line up with TRBD1. CDR3 size: 14 residues. J gave up 8 bases and V 4 bases, and 8 bases lay outside the gene matches. Germline CDR1 reads MNHNY; CDR2 reads SVGAGI (reference sequence). CDR3 sequence: CASSSETGGVGYTF. The DNA of the CDR3 is TGTGCCAGCAGTTCTGAGACAGGGGGGGTGGGCTACACCTTC.

The chain employs TRBV6-6 and TRBJ1-4; a possible D gene is TRBD1 (5 bases). The CDR3 covers 16 residues. Per germline, CDR1 MNHNY and CDR2 SVGAGI (reference sequence). The germline V and J ends were trimmed by 9 bases and 3 bases, with 20 bases remaining between them. The CDR3 sequence: CASTNRIGRANEKLFF. For the CDR3, the DNA is TGTGCCAGTACCAACAGGATAGGCCGGGCTAATGAAAAACTGTTTTTT.

This rearrangement joins TRBV28 to TRBJ1-4; 8 bases match TRBD1. The J segment lost 10 bases and the V segment lost 6 bases, leaving 7 bases of the junction unmatched. The CDR3 totals 13 residues. Germline CDR1 MDHEN, CDR2 SYDVKM. This CDR3 reads CASRTGTGGKLFF. DNA for the CDR3: TGTGCCAGCAGGACCGGGACAGGTGGAAAACTGTTTTTT.

The CDR3 DNA reads TGTGCCAGCAGCAGGACAGGTGTGGGGGCCAACGTCCTGACTTTC. It encodes CASSRTGVGANVLTF. The V call is TRBV7-3, the J call TRBJ2-6, with 7 bases identical to TRBD1. This CDR3 spans 15 amino acids. V was clipped by 5 bases and J by 4 bases; unmatched bases: 5. Germline CDR1 is SGHTA and CDR2 is FQGTGA.

The genes are TRBV30 and TRBJ2-7; TRBD2 agrees at 9 bases. V lost 7 bases and J lost 0; bases outside the gene matches: 4. Germline assignment: CDR1 GTSNPN and CDR2 SVGIG (reference sequence). The CDR3 sequence is 13 residues long. CDR3 bases: TGTGCCTCCCTAGCGGGGAGCTCCTACGAGCAGTACTTC. Translated, it gives CASLAGSSYEQYF.

The chain uses TRBV30 and TRBJ2-5; TRBD2 agrees at 8 bases. The ends lost 4 bases at V and 4 bases at J; junction bases unmatched: 2. Germline V CDR1 and CDR2: GTSNPN, SVGIG (reference sequence). This CDR3 has 12 amino acids. The CDR3 DNA reads as TGTGCCTGGACGGGAGGGGGAGAGACCCAGTACTTC. Amino acids: CAWTGGGETQYF. Full variable domain (missing parts from reference TRBV30 and TRBJ2-5): SQTIHQWPATLVQPVGSPLSLECTVEGTSNPNLYWYRQAAGRGLQLLFYSVGIGQISSEVPQNLSASRPQDRQFILSSKKLLLSDSGFYLCAWTGGGETQYFGPGTRLLVL.

The chain has TRBV29-1 and TRBJ2-3, with TRBD2 matching 8 bases. In germline, CDR1 is SQVTM, CDR2 ANQGSEA. J gave up 5 bases and V 4 bases, and 5 bases lay outside the gene matches. This CDR3 contains 13 residues. CDR3 sequence: CSVAGGPGDTQYF. CDR3 DNA sequence: TGCAGCGTTGCGGGAGGGCCGGGAGATACGCAGTATTTT.

The genes are TRBV6-6 and TRBJ2-5; D is uncertain. Germline assignment: CDR1 MNHNY and CDR2 SVGAGI (reference sequence). CDR3 length: 11 amino acids. V was cut by 10 bases and J by 1 base, with 7 bases left in between. CDR3: CATYAQETQYF. The DNA of the CDR3 is TGTGCCACCTACGCCCAAGAGACCCAGTACTTC.

The J gene is TRBJ2-1, the V gene TRBV9, with 13 bases lining up with TRBD2. Germline V gives CDR1 SGDLS, CDR2 YYNGEE. The CDR3 loop spans 16 amino acids. V shed 4 bases and J 5 bases; nucleotides not matched to a gene: 6. CDR3 nucleotide sequence: TGTGCCAGCAGCCCTGGGGGGACTAGCGGGAACAATGAGCAGTTCTTC. It is translated as CASSPGGTSGNNEQFF.

The rearrangement uses TRBV18 and TRBJ1-1; the D gene is possibly TRBD1 (5 bases). Trimming removed 3 bases at V and 7 bases at J, with 9 bases between. CDR1 is KGHSH and CDR2 is LQKENI in the germline V gene. There are 12 residues in the CDR3. CDR3: CASSPTEFEAFF. As DNA, the CDR3 is TGTGCCAGCTCACCGACAGAGTTTGAAGCTTTCTTT.

This clone was observed a few times. The V call is TRBV7-9, the J call TRBJ2-3; D remains ambiguous. The germline V and J ends were trimmed by 0 bases and 3 bases, with 7 bases remaining between them. This CDR3 spans 14 amino acids. The germline gives CDR1 SEHNR, CDR2 FQNEAQ (reference sequence). CDR3 DNA: TGTGCCAGCAGCTTAGCTCTAAGTACAGATACGCAGTATTTT. This encodes CASSLALSTDTQYF.

CDR3 residues: CASSPRDSLRGTEAFF. For the CDR3, the DNA is TGTGCCAGCTCACCCAGGGACAGCCTAAGGGGCACTGAAGCTTTCTTT. The V call is TRBV18, the J call TRBJ1-1; 7 nucleotides align to TRBD1. This CDR3 spans 16 amino acids. V gave up 3 bases and J gave up 4 bases; unmatched junction bases: 11. The germline gives CDR1 KGHSH, CDR2 LQKENI.

The V and J genes are TRBV4-3 and TRBJ2-1; tentative D call: TRBD2 (5 bases). The germline gives CDR1 LGHNA, CDR2 YSLEER. V gave up 0 bases and J gave up 0 bases, with 12 bases separating them. The CDR3 is 17 amino acids. The DNA of the CDR3 is TGCGCCAGCAGCCAAGATCTTCGGGGTAGCTCCTACAATGAGCAGTTCTTC. Translating it yields CASSQDLRGSSYNEQFF.

The chain employs TRBV6-1 and TRBJ2-7; D gene uncertain. The V gene's germline CDR1 is MNHNS and CDR2 SASEGT. The CDR3 length is 12 residues. Trimming cost V 7 bases and J 4 bases, with 11 bases left between them. The CDR3 sequence is CASKNTVYEQYF. The CDR3 nucleotides are TGTGCCAGCAAGAATACTGTATACGAGCAGTACTTC.

The chain has TRBV7-2 and TRBJ2-5; 14 bases are a match to TRBD2. The CDR3 contains 16 residues. Trimming took 5 bases from V and 4 from J; bases not matched to a gene: 6. Germline lookup yields CDR1 SGHTA and CDR2 FQGNSA. CDR3 loop: CASSPGLAGVRETQYF. The DNA for the CDR3 is TGTGCCAGCAGCCCGGGACTAGCGGGAGTGAGAGAGACCCAGTACTTC.

The chain is built from TRBV5-1 and TRBJ2-7, with D tentatively TRBD1 (7 bases). The V end lost 3 bases, the J end lost 1 base, and 17 bases lay between the germline ends. The CDR3 covers 16 residues. Germline CDR1 and CDR2: SGHRS and YFSETQ. The CDR3 DNA sequence: TGCGCCAGCAGCTGTCGCCAGGGGGGCGATTCCTACGAGCAGTACTTC. Translated, it gives CASSCRQGGDSYEQYF.

The rearrangement links TRBV19 to TRBJ2-3, with TRBD2 identical over 8 bases. Trimming at V came to 9 bases and at J to 0 bases, leaving 5 bases not matched to a gene. Per the germline V gene, CDR1 is LNHDA and CDR2 is SQIVND (reference sequence). CDR3 length: 14 residues. CDR3 protein: CASKGLVSTDTQYF. The CDR3 coding sequence is TGTGCCAGCAAGGGACTAGTTAGCACAGATACGCAGTATTTT.

This chain joins TRBV10-2 and TRBJ1-5, with D possibly being TRBD1 (6 bases). Germline CDR1 reads WSHSY; CDR2 reads SAAADI. V shed 0 bases and J shed 4 bases, with 10 bases lying between them. This CDR3 comprises 15 residues. The CDR3: CASSESNRANQPQHF. CDR3 nucleotide sequence: TGCGCCAGCAGTGAGTCGAACAGGGCAAATCAGCCCCAGCATTTT.

The rearrangement links TRBV30 to TRBJ1-3; D is undetermined. The CDR3 contains 15 residues. The V gene lost 0 bases and the J gene lost 3 bases, with 12 bases spanning the gap. The germline V gene encodes CDR1 GTSNPN and CDR2 SVGIG (reference sequence). CDR3: CAWSVDSEVGNTIYF. The CDR3 coding sequence is TGTGCCTGGAGTGTGGACTCGGAGGTTGGAAACACCATATATTTT.

V and J are TRBV29-1 and TRBJ1-1; tentatively, D is TRBD1 (6 bases). The CDR3 extends over 12 amino acids. CDR1 is SQVTM and CDR2 is ANQGSEA in the germline V gene. V lost 3 bases and J lost 11, with 16 bases in between. This CDR3 reads CSVDPGWGHAFF. In nucleotides, the CDR3 is TGCAGCGTTGACCCCGGTTGGGGGCATGCTTTCTTT.

The gene calls are TRBV6-5 and TRBJ1-1; 7 nucleotides line up with TRBD1. Losses at the gene ends were 11 bases for V and 4 bases for J; bases not matched to a gene: 7. The CDR3 extends over 12 amino acids. The germline V gene has CDR1 MNHEY and CDR2 SVGAGI. The CDR3 loop is CASSDRSTEAFF. The CDR3 nucleotides are TGTGCCTCCTCGGACAGGAGCACTGAAGCTTTCTTT.

The V gene is TRBV5-1, the J gene TRBJ2-7; D call uncertain. There are 12 residues in the CDR3. The germline gives CDR1 SGHRS, CDR2 YFSETQ. The V gene lost 6 bases and the J gene lost 6 bases, with 13 bases spanning the gap. The CDR3 nucleotides read TGCGCCAGCACCCTATCCGATGGCGAGCAGTACTTC. Its translation: CASTLSDGEQYF.

In its sample, this clone was seen a few times. The chain combines TRBV19 with TRBJ2-7; TRBD2 matches at 10 bases. Germline lookup yields CDR1 LNHDA and CDR2 SQIVND (reference sequence). The trim removed 3 bases at V and 4 bases at J, leaving 9 bases unmatched. This CDR3 is 16 amino acids long. The CDR3 spells CASSIRSGRAVYEQYF. The DNA of the CDR3 is TGTGCCAGTAGTATTAGAAGCGGGAGGGCCGTGTACGAGCAGTACTTC.

This chain uses TRBV5-1 with TRBJ2-3, with 13 bases that match TRBD2. This CDR3 spans 17 amino acids. V lost 4 bases and J lost 5; bases outside the gene matches: 10. CDR1 SGHRS and CDR2 YFSETQ come from the germline V gene. For the CDR3, the DNA is TGCGCCAGCAGCATATTAGGACTAGCGGGAGCCGGAGATACGCAGTATTTT. This encodes CASSILGLAGAGDTQYF.

The genes are TRBV7-2 and TRBJ2-5, with D uncertain. Germline CDR1 reads SGHTA; CDR2 reads FQGNSA. The length of the CDR3 is 11 residues. With 5 bases removed from V and 5 bases from J, the gap between germline ends came to 6 bases. The DNA for the CDR3 is TGTGCCAGCAGCATTGGCGAGACCCAGTACTTC. Amino acid sequence: CASSIGETQYF.

This chain joins TRBV25-1 and TRBJ2-2; 7 bases match TRBD1. The V gene's germline CDR1 is MGHDK and CDR2 SYGVNS. The junction had 5 bases not matched to a gene; V was cut back by 5 bases and J by 2 bases. The CDR3 runs 15 residues. In DNA form, the CDR3 reads TGTGCCAGCAGTCGGACAGGACAAAACACCGGGGAGCTGTTTTTT. Translation: CASSRTGQNTGELFF.

This sequence joins TRBV7-4 and TRBJ2-7; 16 positions match TRBD2. Germline trimming cut 5 bases from V and 4 bases from J; bases unmatched to any gene: 11. The CDR3 runs 18 residues. The germline CDR1 and CDR2 sequences are SGHVT and SQSDAQ. The DNA for the CDR3 is TGTGCCAGCAGCCGCCTGGGGACTAGCGGGAGGGCCTCGTACGAGCAGTACTTC. Translating it yields CASSRLGTSGRASYEQYF.

The chain combines TRBV4-2 with TRBJ2-7, with 7 bases aligning to TRBD1. CDR1 is LGHNA, CDR2 YNFKEQ, per germline. The CDR3 covers 14 residues. Trimming removed 4 bases from V and 4 bases from J; junction bases left unmatched: 7. CDR3 protein: CASSPRQGPYEQYF. The CDR3 DNA reads as TGTGCCAGCAGCCCGCGACAGGGACCTTACGAGCAGTACTTC.